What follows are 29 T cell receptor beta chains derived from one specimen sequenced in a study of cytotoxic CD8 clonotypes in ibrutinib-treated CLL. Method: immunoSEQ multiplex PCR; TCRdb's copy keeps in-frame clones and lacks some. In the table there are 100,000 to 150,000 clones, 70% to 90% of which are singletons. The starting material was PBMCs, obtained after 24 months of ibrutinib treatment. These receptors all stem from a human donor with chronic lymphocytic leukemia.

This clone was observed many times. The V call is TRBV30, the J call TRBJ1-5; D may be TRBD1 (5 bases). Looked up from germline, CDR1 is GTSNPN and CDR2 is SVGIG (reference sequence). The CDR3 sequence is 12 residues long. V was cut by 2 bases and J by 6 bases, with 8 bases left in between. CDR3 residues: CAWSLGTQPQHF. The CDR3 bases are TGTGCCTGGAGTTTAGGGACTCAGCCCCAGCATTTT.

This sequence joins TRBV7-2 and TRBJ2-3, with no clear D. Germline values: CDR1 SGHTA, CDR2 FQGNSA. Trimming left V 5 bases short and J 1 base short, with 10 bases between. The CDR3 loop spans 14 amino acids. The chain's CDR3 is CASSKGGGTDTQYF. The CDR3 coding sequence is TGTGCCAGCAGCAAAGGTGGGGGCACAGATACGCAGTATTTT.

CDR3 DNA: TGTGCCAGCACCCCGACAGGGTCTGGAAACACCATATATTTT. Residues: CASTPTGSGNTIYF. This rearrangement joins TRBV7-8 to TRBJ1-3, with 7 bases identical to TRBD1. This CDR3 has 14 residues. Germline CDR1 reads SGHVS; CDR2 reads FQNEAQ. The J segment lost 1 base and the V segment lost 7 bases, leaving 4 bases of the junction unmatched. The full variable domain, its missing parts supplied by reference TRBV7-8 and TRBJ1-3, is GAGVSQSPRYKVAKRGQDVALRCDPISGHVSLFWYQQALGQGPEFLTYFQNEAQLDKSGLPSDRFFAERPEGSVSTLKIQRTQQEDSAVYLCASTPTGSGNTIYFGEGSWLTVV.

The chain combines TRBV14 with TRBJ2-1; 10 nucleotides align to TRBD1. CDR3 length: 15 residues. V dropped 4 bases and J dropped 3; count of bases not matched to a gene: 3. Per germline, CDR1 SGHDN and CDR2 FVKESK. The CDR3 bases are TGTGCCAGCAGCCGACGGACAGGGGGCTACAATGAGCAGTTCTTC. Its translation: CASSRRTGGYNEQFF.

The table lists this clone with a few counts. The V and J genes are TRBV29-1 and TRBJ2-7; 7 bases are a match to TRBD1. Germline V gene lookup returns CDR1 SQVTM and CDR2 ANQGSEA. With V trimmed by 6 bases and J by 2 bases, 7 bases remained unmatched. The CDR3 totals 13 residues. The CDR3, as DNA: TGCAGCGTGGGCCAAGACAGGGCCTACGAGCAGTACTTC. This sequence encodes CSVGQDRAYEQYF.

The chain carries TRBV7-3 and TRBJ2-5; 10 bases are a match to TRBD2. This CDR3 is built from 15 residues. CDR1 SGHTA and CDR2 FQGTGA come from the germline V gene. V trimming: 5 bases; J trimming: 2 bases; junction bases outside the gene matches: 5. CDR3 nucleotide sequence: TGTGCCAGCAGCATAGCGGGGGGATTTCAAGAGACCCAGTACTTC. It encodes CASSIAGGFQETQYF.

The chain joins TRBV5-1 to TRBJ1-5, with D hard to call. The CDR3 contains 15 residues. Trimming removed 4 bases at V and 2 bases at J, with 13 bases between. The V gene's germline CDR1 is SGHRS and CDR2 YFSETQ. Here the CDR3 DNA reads TGCGCCAGCAGCCCGGGATTAGCGGGCAATCAGCCCCAGCATTTT. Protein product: CASSPGLAGNQPQHF.

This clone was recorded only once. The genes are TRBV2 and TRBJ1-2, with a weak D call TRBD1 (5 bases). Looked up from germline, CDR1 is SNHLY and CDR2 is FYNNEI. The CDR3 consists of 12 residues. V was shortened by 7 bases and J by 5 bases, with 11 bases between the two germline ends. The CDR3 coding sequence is TGTGCCAGCACCGGGACTGGTTATGGCTACACCTTC. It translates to CASTGTGYGYTF. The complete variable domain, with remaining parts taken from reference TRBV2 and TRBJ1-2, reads EPEVTQTPSHQVTQMGQEVILRCVPISNHLYFYWYRQILGQKVEFLVSFYNNEISEKSEIFDDQFSVERPDGSNFTLKIRSTKLEDSAMYFCASTGTGYGYTFGSGTRLTVV.

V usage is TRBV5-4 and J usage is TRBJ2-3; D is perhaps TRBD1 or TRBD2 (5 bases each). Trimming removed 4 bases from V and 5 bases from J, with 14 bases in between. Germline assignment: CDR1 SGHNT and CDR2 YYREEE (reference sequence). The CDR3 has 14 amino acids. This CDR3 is CASSPMGVVDTQYF. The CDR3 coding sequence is TGTGCCAGCAGCCCGATGGGGGTTGTAGATACGCAGTATTTT.

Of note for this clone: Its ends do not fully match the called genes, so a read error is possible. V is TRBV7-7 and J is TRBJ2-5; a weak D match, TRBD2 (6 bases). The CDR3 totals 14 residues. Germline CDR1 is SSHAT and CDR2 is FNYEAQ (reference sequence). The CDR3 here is CASSPRLAEETQYF. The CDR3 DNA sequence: TGTGCTAGCAGCCCCCGGTTAGCGGAAGAGACCCAGTACTTC.

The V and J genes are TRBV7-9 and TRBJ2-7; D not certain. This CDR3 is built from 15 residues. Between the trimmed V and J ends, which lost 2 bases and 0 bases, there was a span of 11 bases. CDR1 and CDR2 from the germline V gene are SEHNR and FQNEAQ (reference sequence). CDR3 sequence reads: CASSLTVGISYEQYF. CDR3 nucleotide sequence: TGTGCCAGCAGCTTAACCGTAGGTATCTCCTACGAGCAGTACTTC. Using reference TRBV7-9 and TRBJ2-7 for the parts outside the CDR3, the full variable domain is DTGVSQNPRHKITKRGQNVTFRCDPISEHNRLYWYRQTLGQGPEFLTYFQNEAQLEKSRLLSDRFSAERPKGSFSTLEIQRTEQGDSAMYLCASSLTVGISYEQYFGPGTRLTVT.

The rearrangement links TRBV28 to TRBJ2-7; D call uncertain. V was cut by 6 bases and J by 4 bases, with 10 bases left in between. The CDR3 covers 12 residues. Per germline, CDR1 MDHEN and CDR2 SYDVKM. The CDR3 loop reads CASRGLGYEQYF. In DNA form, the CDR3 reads TGTGCCAGCAGGGGGTTGGGGTACGAGCAGTACTTC.

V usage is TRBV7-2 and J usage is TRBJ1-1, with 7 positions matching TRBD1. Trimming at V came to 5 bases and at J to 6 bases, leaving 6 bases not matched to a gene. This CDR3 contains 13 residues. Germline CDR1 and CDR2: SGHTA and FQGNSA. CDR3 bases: TGTGCCAGCAGCCAACGACAGGGATCTGAAGCTTTCTTT. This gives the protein CASSQRQGSEAFF.

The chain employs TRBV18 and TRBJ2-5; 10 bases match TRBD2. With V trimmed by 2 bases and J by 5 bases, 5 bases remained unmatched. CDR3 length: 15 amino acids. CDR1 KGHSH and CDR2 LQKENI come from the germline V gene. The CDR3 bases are TGTGCCAGCTCACCATCCCTAGCGGGAGTGGAGACCCAGTACTTC. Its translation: CASSPSLAGVETQYF.

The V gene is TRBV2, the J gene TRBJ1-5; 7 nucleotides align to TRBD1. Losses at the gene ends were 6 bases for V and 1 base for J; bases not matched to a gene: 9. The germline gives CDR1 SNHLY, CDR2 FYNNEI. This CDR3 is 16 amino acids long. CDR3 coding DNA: TGTGCCAGCAGGGCTAGACAGGGAGCCAGCAATCAGCCCCAGCATTTT. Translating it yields CASRARQGASNQPQHF.

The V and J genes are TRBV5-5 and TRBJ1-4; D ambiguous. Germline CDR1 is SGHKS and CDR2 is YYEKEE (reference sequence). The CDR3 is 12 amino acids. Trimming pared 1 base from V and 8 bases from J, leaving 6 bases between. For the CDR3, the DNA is TGTGCCAGCAGCTTGCCCGGAGAAAAACTGTTTTTT. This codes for CASSLPGEKLFF.

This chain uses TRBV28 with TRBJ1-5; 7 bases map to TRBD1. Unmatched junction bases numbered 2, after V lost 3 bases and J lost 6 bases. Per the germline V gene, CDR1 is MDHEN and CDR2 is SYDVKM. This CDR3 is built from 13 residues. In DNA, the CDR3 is TGTGCCAGCAGTTTTAGGGGGCGTCAGCCCCAGCATTTT. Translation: CASSFRGRQPQHF.

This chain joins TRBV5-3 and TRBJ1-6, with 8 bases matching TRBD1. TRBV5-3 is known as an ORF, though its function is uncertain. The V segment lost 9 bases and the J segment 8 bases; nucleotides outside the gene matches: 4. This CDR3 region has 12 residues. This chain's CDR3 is CAIQGADSPLHF. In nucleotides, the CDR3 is TGTGCCATTCAGGGGGCGGATTCACCCCTCCACTTT.

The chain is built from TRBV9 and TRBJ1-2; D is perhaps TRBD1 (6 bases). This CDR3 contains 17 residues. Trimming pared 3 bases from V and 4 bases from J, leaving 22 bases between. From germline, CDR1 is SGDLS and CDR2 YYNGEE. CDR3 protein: CASSATPQGTTIYGYTF. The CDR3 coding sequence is TGTGCCAGCAGCGCCACCCCACAGGGTACAACGATCTATGGCTACACCTTC.

The CDR3 DNA sequence: TGCGCCAGCAGCTGGGACATGGGACAGGGGTCTACCTTGGGCAACGAGCAGTACTTC. Its translation is CASSWDMGQGSTLGNEQYF. The chain carries TRBV5-1 and TRBJ2-7; 10 bases line up with TRBD1. Germline V gene lookup returns CDR1 SGHRS and CDR2 YFSETQ. This CDR3 spans 19 amino acids. The V and J ends lost 3 bases and 5 bases, in that order; junction bases with no gene match: 20.

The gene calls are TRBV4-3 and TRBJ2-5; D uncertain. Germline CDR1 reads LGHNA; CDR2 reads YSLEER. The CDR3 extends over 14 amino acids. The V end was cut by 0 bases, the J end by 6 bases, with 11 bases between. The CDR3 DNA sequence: TGCGCCAGCAGCCAAGATCAGTCGGTGAAGACCCAGTACTTC. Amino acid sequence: CASSQDQSVKTQYF.

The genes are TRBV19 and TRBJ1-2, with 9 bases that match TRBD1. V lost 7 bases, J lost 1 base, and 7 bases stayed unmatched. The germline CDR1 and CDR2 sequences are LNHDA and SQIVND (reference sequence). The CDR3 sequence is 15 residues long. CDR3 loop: CASIQVTGGNYGYTF. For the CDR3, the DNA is TGTGCCAGTATCCAGGTGACAGGGGGTAACTATGGCTACACCTTC.

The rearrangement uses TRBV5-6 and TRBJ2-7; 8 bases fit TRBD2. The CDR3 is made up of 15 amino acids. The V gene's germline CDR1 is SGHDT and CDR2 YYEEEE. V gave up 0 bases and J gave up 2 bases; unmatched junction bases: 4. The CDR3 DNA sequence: TGTGCCAGCAGCTTGGAACTAGCGGCGCCCTACGAGCAGTACTTC. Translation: CASSLELAAPYEQYF. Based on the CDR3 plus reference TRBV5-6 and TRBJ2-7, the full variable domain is DAGVTQSPTHLIKTRGQQVTLRCSPKSGHDTVSWYQQALGQGPQFIFQYYEEEERQRGNFPDRFSGHQFPNYSSELNVNALLLGDSALYLCASSLELAAPYEQYFGPGTRLTVT.

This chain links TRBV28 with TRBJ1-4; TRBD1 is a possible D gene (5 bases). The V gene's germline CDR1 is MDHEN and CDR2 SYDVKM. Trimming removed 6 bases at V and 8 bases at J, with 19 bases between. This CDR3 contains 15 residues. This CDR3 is CASSLDRGVGEKLFF. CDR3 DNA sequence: TGTGCCAGCAGCCTGGATCGGGGGGTTGGAGAAAAACTGTTTTTT.

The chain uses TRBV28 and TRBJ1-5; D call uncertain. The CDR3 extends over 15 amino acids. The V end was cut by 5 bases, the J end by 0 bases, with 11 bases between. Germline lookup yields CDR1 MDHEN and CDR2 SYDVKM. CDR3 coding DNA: TGTGCCAGCAGTCTCGGGCTTTTTAGCAATCAGCCCCAGCATTTT. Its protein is CASSLGLFSNQPQHF.

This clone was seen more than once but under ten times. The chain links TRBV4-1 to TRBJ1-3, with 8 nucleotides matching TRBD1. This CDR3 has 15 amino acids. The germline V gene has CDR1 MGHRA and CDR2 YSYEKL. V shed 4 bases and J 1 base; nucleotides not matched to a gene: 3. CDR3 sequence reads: CASSRWTGSGNTIYF. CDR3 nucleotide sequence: TGCGCCAGCAGCCGCTGGACAGGGTCTGGAAACACCATATATTTT.

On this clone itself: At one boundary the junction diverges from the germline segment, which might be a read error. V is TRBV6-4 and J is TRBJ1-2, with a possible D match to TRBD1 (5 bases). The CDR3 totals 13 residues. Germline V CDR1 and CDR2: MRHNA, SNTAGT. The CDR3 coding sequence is TGTGCCAGCAGCATCAGACAGCGCCCTAACCTGTTCTTC. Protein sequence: CASSIRQRPNLFF.

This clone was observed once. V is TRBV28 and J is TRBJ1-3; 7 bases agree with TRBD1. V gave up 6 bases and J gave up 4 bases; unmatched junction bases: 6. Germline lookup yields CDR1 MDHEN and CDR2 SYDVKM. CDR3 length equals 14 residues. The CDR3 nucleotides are TGTGCCAGCAGGTCCGGGACAGTCGGAAACACCATATATTTT. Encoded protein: CASRSGTVGNTIYF. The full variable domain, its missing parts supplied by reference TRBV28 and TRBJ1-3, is DVKVTQSSRYLVKRTGEKVFLECVQDMDHENMFWYRQDPGLGLRLIYFSYDVKMKEKGDIPEGYSVSREKKERFSLILESASTNQTSMYLCASRSGTVGNTIYFGEGSWLTVV.

CDR3: CASSIYRSSNQPQHF. The CDR3 nucleotides read TGTGCCAGTAGTATTTACAGGAGTAGCAATCAGCCCCAGCATTTT. J is TRBJ1-5 and V is TRBV19; tentative D call: TRBD1 (5 bases). Trimming pared 3 bases from V and 0 bases from J, leaving 9 bases between. Per the germline V gene, CDR1 is LNHDA and CDR2 is SQIVND (reference sequence). The CDR3 is 15 amino acids.